A single sample is the source of the 16 T cell receptor beta chains below, sequenced in a study of blood T cell repertoires in COVID-19. Assay used: immunoSEQ multiplex PCR; TCRdb lists only in-frame clones, some missing. The table includes approximately 60,000 clones, more than 75% detected once. Sequencing used peripheral blood. The receptors originated from a man in his fifties or sixties with active COVID-19.

The chain uses TRBV19 and TRBJ1-1; perhaps TRBD1 as D (6 bases). Germline V gives CDR1 LNHDA, CDR2 SQIVND (reference sequence). The V end lost 3 bases, the J end lost 10 bases, and 12 bases lay between the germline ends. CDR3 length equals 12 residues. The CDR3 protein is CASSMSGEGAFF. The CDR3 DNA follows: TGTGCCAGTAGTATGTCAGGGGAAGGAGCTTTCTTT.

This clone has a single count. The chain employs TRBV27 and TRBJ1-6, with D possibly TRBD1 on 5 matching bases. The germline V gene has CDR1 MNHEY and CDR2 SMNVEV (reference sequence). This CDR3 contains 14 residues. Trimming shortened V by 8 bases and J by 5 bases, and 13 bases separated the two germline ends. CDR3 region: CASASGGNNSPLHF. DNA of the CDR3: TGTGCCAGCGCCTCGGGGGGGAATAATTCACCCCTCCACTTT.

This clone has a handful of counts. This sequence joins TRBV28 and TRBJ1-1, with a possible D match to TRBD1 (6 bases). Trimming pared 5 bases from V and 4 bases from J, leaving 17 bases between. CDR3 size: 15 residues. The germline gives CDR1 MDHEN, CDR2 SYDVKM. The DNA of the CDR3 is TGTGCCAGCAGTCCCCCAGGGGCTGAGGGCACTGAAGCTTTCTTT. Encoded protein: CASSPPGAEGTEAFF.

This rearrangement joins TRBV3-1 (or the pseudogene TRBV3-2) to TRBJ1-5; a possible D gene is TRBD1 (5 bases). From germline, CDR1 is LGHDT and CDR2 YNNKEL (reference sequence). The CDR3 length is 17 residues. V lost 1 base to trimming and J lost 5 bases, with 18 bases between them. CDR3 DNA sequence: TGTGCCAGCAGCCAAGGGTTCGGCGGGACCCGACATCAGCCCCAGCATTTT. Translation: CASSQGFGGTRHQPQHF.

J is TRBJ2-1 and V is TRBV7-3, with D possibly TRBD2 on 6 matching bases. The V and J ends lost 8 bases and 0 bases respectively, with 14 bases between them. The CDR3 length is 15 residues. The germline gives CDR1 SGHTA, CDR2 FQGTGA. Here the CDR3 DNA reads TGTGCCAGCGCAGAGATAGCGGTCTCCTACAATGAGCAGTTCTTC. Translating gives CASAEIAVSYNEQFF. Drawing the rest from reference TRBV7-3 and TRBJ2-1, the complete variable domain is GAGVSQTPSNKVTEKGKYVELRCDPISGHTALYWYRQSLGQGPEFLIYFQGTGAADDSGLPNDRFFAVRPEGSVSTLKIQRTERGDSAVYLCASAEIAVSYNEQFFGPGTRLTVL.

This chain links TRBV5-6 with TRBJ2-2; a possible D gene is TRBD2 (6 bases). The ends were cut back, 3 bases at V and 5 bases at J, with 8 bases in the middle. The CDR3 contains 13 residues. Looked up from germline, CDR1 is SGHDT and CDR2 is YYEEEE. DNA for the CDR3: TGTGCCAGCAGCTGGGGGGAAACCGGGGAGCTGTTTTTT. It translates to CASSWGETGELFF.

The J gene is TRBJ2-3, the V gene TRBV4-2; possibly TRBD2 for D (7 bases). In germline, CDR1 is LGHNA, CDR2 YNFKEQ. V was clipped by 0 bases and J by 8 bases, with 18 bases between them. The CDR3 length is 16 residues. The CDR3 spells CASSQEFFGGASTQYF. The DNA for the CDR3 is TGTGCCAGCAGCCAAGAGTTCTTTGGGGGGGCCTCTACGCAGTATTTT.

The J gene is TRBJ1-6, the V gene TRBV5-5; D is perhaps TRBD1 (5 bases). The CDR3 spans 16 residues. Germline loops: CDR1 SGHKS, CDR2 YYEKEE (reference sequence). Trimming left V 5 bases short and J 7 bases short, with 19 bases between. In DNA form, the CDR3 reads TGTGCCAGCAGTTCGCTTCGTGGGGGGGGGAATTCACCCCTCCACTTT. Protein sequence: CASSSLRGGGNSPLHF.

The V gene is TRBV20-1, the J gene TRBJ2-1, with 8 bases fitting TRBD1. J gave up 9 bases and V 8 bases, and 6 bases lay outside the gene matches. Germline CDR1 DFQATT, CDR2 SNEGSKA (reference sequence). The CDR3 covers 11 residues. The CDR3 here is CSPRGPTEQFF. CDR3 bases: TGCAGTCCCAGGGGGCCCACTGAGCAGTTCTTC.

The table lists this clone with a few counts. V usage is TRBV5-1 and J usage is TRBJ2-5; a possible D gene is TRBD1 (5 bases). Trimming took 0 bases from V and 5 from J, leaving 14 bases between them. Germline lookup yields CDR1 SGHRS and CDR2 YFSETQ. The CDR3 is 15 residues long. This chain's CDR3 is CASSLGGRVGETQYF. DNA for the CDR3: TGCGCCAGCAGCTTGGGTGGCAGGGTCGGGGAGACCCAGTACTTC. Drawing the rest from reference TRBV5-1 and TRBJ2-5, the complete variable domain is KAGVTQTPRYLIKTRGQQVTLSCSPISGHRSVSWYQQTPGQGLQFLFEYFSETQRNKGNFPGRFSGRQFSNSRSEMNVSTLELGDSALYLCASSLGGRVGETQYFGPGTRLLVL.

The rearrangement links TRBV18 to TRBJ1-2; D is unresolved. The germline gives CDR1 KGHSH, CDR2 LQKENI. The CDR3 has 15 amino acids. V was clipped by 2 bases and J by 7 bases, with 17 bases between them. CDR3 protein: CASSPVTPGSIGYTF. CDR3 bases: TGTGCCAGCTCACCAGTCACGCCGGGAAGTATTGGCTACACCTTC.

The CDR3 sequence is CATSDSRRGYEQYF. The CDR3 nucleotides are TGTGCCACCAGTGATTCCAGAAGAGGCTACGAGCAGTACTTC. J is TRBJ2-7 and V is TRBV24-1; D gene ambiguous. Germline CDR1 reads KGHDR; CDR2 reads SFDVKD. This CDR3 is built from 14 residues. V lost 2 bases and J 3 bases, leaving 10 bases between the germline ends.

V is TRBV19 and J is TRBJ2-7; TRBD2 matches at 8 bases. This CDR3 region has 15 residues. J lost 1 base, V lost 3 bases, and 5 bases had no gene match. Germline assignment: CDR1 LNHDA and CDR2 SQIVND (reference sequence). The CDR3 bases are TGTGCCAGTAGTATCGGGGCGGGGGGATCCTACGAGCAGTACTTC. Its translation is CASSIGAGGSYEQYF.

The chain uses TRBV5-4 and TRBJ2-3; 12 bases agree with TRBD2. CDR1 SGHNT and CDR2 YYREEE come from the germline V gene (reference sequence). CDR3 size: 15 residues. V gave up 1 base and J gave up 5 bases; unmatched junction bases: 2. The DNA of the CDR3 is TGTGCCAGCAGCTTGCTAGCGGGGGGGCTAGATACGCAGTATTTT. This gives the protein CASSLLAGGLDTQYF.

V gene TRBV19 combines with J gene TRBJ2-1, with D possibly being TRBD2 (7 bases). Trimming removed 3 bases at V and 7 bases at J, with 19 bases between. Germline V gene data show CDR1 as LNHDA and CDR2 as SQIVND (reference sequence). There are 16 residues in the CDR3. The CDR3 nucleotides read TGTGCCAGTAGTATTAACCCTGGGGGGGCAGGTAATGAGCAGTTCTTC. Its translation: CASSINPGGAGNEQFF. Looking up the rest from reference TRBV19 and TRBJ2-1 gives the full variable domain: DGGITQSPKYLFRKEGQNVTLSCEQNLNHDAMYWYRQDPGQGLRLIYYSQIVNDFQKGDIAEGYSVSREKKESFPLTVTSAQKNPTAFYLCASSINPGGAGNEQFFGPGTRLTVL.

V gene TRBV11-2 combines with J gene TRBJ1-6; D not certain. V was shortened by 0 bases and J by 7 bases, with 4 bases between the two germline ends. The length of the CDR3 is 13 residues. CDR1 and CDR2 from the germline V gene are SGHAT and FQNNGV. This chain's CDR3 is CASSLDANSPLHF. CDR3 DNA sequence: TGTGCCAGCAGCTTAGACGCGAATTCACCCCTCCACTTT.